The entry below describes one T cell receptor (beta chain). These data originate in a study of early stage breast cancer tumors. Each sample had two DNA replicates, 0.5 to 0.65 ug blood or about 1.4 ug tissue. Repertoires were generated with immunoSEQ multiplex PCR, while TCRdb's copy carries only in-frame clones and drops some. This sample has 9,500 to 10,000 clones, with almost 65% found just once. This receptor was taken from a person aged 60 to 70 with breast cancer. The specimen was breast tumor tissue.

The CDR3 region is CASSPSVQTSGSGQETQYF. CDR3 nucleotide sequence: TGTGCCAGCTCACCAAGTGTACAGACTAGCGGGAGTGGGCAAGAGACCCAGTACTTC. V is TRBV18 and J is TRBJ2-5, with 12 nucleotides matching TRBD2. This CDR3 comprises 19 residues. V lost 2 bases, J lost 2 bases, and 12 bases stayed unmatched. In germline, CDR1 is KGHSH, CDR2 LQKENI.